Following are 12 T cell receptor beta chains from one sample sequenced in a study of T-cell reconstitution after alpha-beta-depleted transplantation in children. The library targeted TCRbeta and was prepared with unique molecular identifiers. Each CDR3 protein gets one entry after TCRdb re-called the PCR reads with MiXCR. The table lists 150,000 to 200,000 distinct CDR3 sequences, about 14% of them singletons. Sequencing used PBMCs from the stem cell graft donor, obtained from the stem cell graft. These receptors were obtained from a human donor who donated a stem cell graft to a child with acute lymphoblastic leukemia.

Many counts were recorded for this clonotype. The chain uses TRBV20-1 and TRBJ2-5; 10 bases line up with TRBD2. Germline lookup yields CDR1 DFQATT and CDR2 SNEGSKA (reference sequence). The V segment lost 1 base and the J segment 5 bases; nucleotides outside the gene matches: 4. The CDR3 runs to 14 residues. The CDR3 region is CSARGPSGSETQYF. CDR3 nucleotide sequence: TGCAGTGCTAGAGGACCTAGCGGGAGTGAGACCCAGTACTTC.

This clonotype has a count of ten or more. The V gene is TRBV12-3 or TRBV12-4, the J gene TRBJ2-1; a weak D match, TRBD1 (5 bases). V lost 5 bases and J 13 bases, leaving 21 bases between the germline ends. The CDR3 length is 14 residues. CDR3 bases: TGTGCCAGCAGTCCCTCGTTTGGGGCCCCTGCACAGTTCTTC. Its protein is CASSPSFGAPAQFF.

This clonotype occurred once. The chain is built from TRBV12-3 or TRBV12-4 and TRBJ1-1, with D tentatively TRBD1 (5 bases). The CDR3 sequence is 13 residues long. V was cut by 8 bases and J by 3 bases, with 13 bases left in between. The CDR3 here is CASGARLHTEAFF. DNA for the CDR3: TGTGCCAGCGGGGCACGGTTACACACTGAAGCTTTCTTT.

With regard to this clonotype: This clone may be a read error of a much larger clone one base away. This rearrangement joins TRBV5-4 to TRBJ1-2, with D possibly being TRBD1 (6 bases). Germline CDR1 SGHNT, CDR2 YYREEE (reference sequence). The CDR3 runs to 14 residues. The DNA for the CDR3 is TGTGCCAGCAGCTCCCTTCAGGGGTACTATGGCTTCACCTTC. It codes for CASSSLQGYYGFTF.

This clonotype came up a few times. V gene TRBV4-2 combines with J gene TRBJ1-6, with 8 bases aligning to TRBD1. The CDR3 covers 14 residues. Germline V gives CDR1 LGHNA, CDR2 YNFKEQ. J lost 8 bases, V lost 6 bases, and 6 bases had no gene match. This CDR3 is CASRPGTGDSPLHF. The CDR3, as DNA: TGTGCCAGCAGACCCGGGACAGGCGATTCACCCCTCCACTTT.

V gene TRBV7-9 combines with J gene TRBJ2-6; no clear D. V dropped 5 bases and J dropped 1 base, with 9 bases sitting between them. CDR1 is SEHNR, CDR2 FQNEAQ, per germline (reference sequence). The CDR3 spans 15 residues. Written as DNA, the CDR3 is TGTGCCAGCAGCCCACAGAGTTCTGGGGCCAACGTCCTGACTTTC. It is translated as CASSPQSSGANVLTF.

This clonotype has just a few counts. The CDR3 here is CASSVGQPNTGELFF. For the CDR3, the DNA is TGTGCCAGCAGTGTGGGACAGCCTAACACCGGGGAGCTGTTTTTT. The V and J genes are TRBV6-1 and TRBJ2-2; 7 positions match TRBD1. With 4 bases clipped from V and 2 bases from J, the junction kept 4 bases outside the gene matches. The germline V gene has CDR1 MNHNS and CDR2 SASEGT. This CDR3 region has 15 residues.

This clonotype was recorded at least ten times. The chain combines TRBV7-9 with TRBJ2-5, with 10 bases identical to TRBD2. In germline, CDR1 is SEHNR, CDR2 FQNEAQ (reference sequence). V gave up 2 bases and J gave up 5 bases; unmatched junction bases: 5. This CDR3 has 15 amino acids. The CDR3 here is CASSLSSGSRETQYF. The CDR3 nucleotides read TGTGCCAGCAGCTTATCTAGCGGGAGCCGGGAGACCCAGTACTTC.

Ten or more counts support this clonotype. This chain uses TRBV7-2 with TRBJ2-3; no clear D. Germline loops: CDR1 SGHTA, CDR2 FQGNSA. This CDR3 spans 13 amino acids. Between the trimmed V and J ends, which lost 4 bases and 2 bases, there was a span of 7 bases. CDR3 loop: CASSSSLTDTQYF. The CDR3 DNA reads TGTGCCAGCAGCTCCTCCCTCACAGATACGCAGTATTTT.

About this clonotype itself: It may be a read error: a sequence one base away is much more abundant. The V and J genes are TRBV6-5 and TRBJ2-1; D might be TRBD1 (6 bases). The V end lost 4 bases, the J end lost 3 bases, and 10 bases lay between the germline ends. Germline values: CDR1 MNHEY, CDR2 SVGAGI. The CDR3 spans 14 residues. The CDR3 sequence: CASSCRTDYNEQFF. The CDR3, as DNA: TGTGCCAGCAGTTGCCGGACAGACTACAATGAGCAGTTCTTC.

V is TRBV29-1 and J is TRBJ2-1, with 8 bases fitting TRBD2. The CDR3 length is 14 residues. The germline V gene encodes CDR1 SQVTM and CDR2 ANQGSEA. After removal of 4 bases from V and 9 bases from J, the junction contained 11 bases not matched to a gene. CDR3 residues: CSVGRDSGVGEQFF. The CDR3, as DNA: TGCAGCGTTGGTCGGGATAGCGGGGTGGGTGAGCAGTTCTTC.

DNA of the CDR3: TGTGCCAGCAGCTCTAGTGGGGGATGGGCTCAAGAGACCCAGTACTTC. Protein product: CASSSSGGWAQETQYF. V is TRBV11-3 and J is TRBJ2-5; D may be TRBD1 or TRBD2 (5 bases each). In germline, CDR1 is SGHNT, CDR2 YENEEA. This CDR3 is built from 16 residues. Trimming took 4 bases from V and 2 from J, leaving 17 bases between them.